The rows below give T cell receptor beta chains drawn from one sample of a study of blood T cell repertoires in COVID-19. The assay was immunoSEQ multiplex PCR, and TCRdb's table has in-frame clones only and misses some. Of about 200,000 clones listed, 70% to 90% are singletons. The sequenced sample was peripheral blood. These receptor sequences come from a woman in her forties or fifties with COVID-19, enrolled during active disease. Both conserved end residues are part of each CDR3.

j_call v_call cdr3_aa
TRBJ2-5 TRBV10-1 CASGDRQETQYF
TRBJ2-7 TRBV30 CAWSGVGRGEQYF
TRBJ2-4 TRBV15 CATSRVQGRYIQYF
TRBJ2-1 TRBV7-3 CASSRVGGPDEQFF
TRBJ2-1 TRBV20-1 CSASSDRGEGSYNEQFF
TRBJ1-2 TRBV20-1 CSASKPGTGGGYTF
TRBJ2-1 TRBV3-1/TRBV3-2 CASSQGTSPYNEQFF
TRBJ2-1 TRBV30 CAWSTGQLEQFF
TRBJ1-2 TRBV25-1 CASTGSGLAGYTF
TRBJ2-7 TRBV6-5 CASSSGQTYEQYF
TRBJ1-2 TRBV25-1 CASSELGPGTDIYGYTF
TRBJ1-6 TRBV5-1 CASSQGQGGNSPLHF
TRBJ2-1 TRBV19 CASTPAGTYNEQFF
TRBJ2-3 TRBV30 CAWTSIRLAGGPRTDTQYF
TRBJ1-3 TRBV29-1 CSAERGGGNTIYF
TRBJ1-2 TRBV19 CASSPGQGVYYGYTF
TRBJ1-6 TRBV5-1 CASSLSVVEGGSPLHF
TRBJ2-1 TRBV7-2 CASSSRPGLAPPYNEQFF
TRBJ2-3 TRBV19 CASSRETPTDTQYF
TRBJ1-1 TRBV12-3/TRBV12-4 CASSLGGGAEAFF
TRBJ2-5 TRBV27 CASRISGLAWETQYF
TRBJ1-2 TRBV29-1 CSVGQGRGYGYTF
TRBJ2-7 TRBV2 CASMTRGLNEQYF
TRBJ2-1 TRBV24-1 CATSEIDGGRNEQFF
TRBJ2-1 TRBV10-3 CAISESVQSVGLANVNEQFF
TRBJ2-7 TRBV20-1 CSASRQGHYEQYF
TRBJ2-2 TRBV11-2 CASSSIRVAGGQGELFF
TRBJ2-7 TRBV7-8 CASSLAPGYEQYF
TRBJ1-1 TRBV23-1 CASSRQGRTEAFF
TRBJ1-2 TRBV19 CASSIGQIYGYTF
TRBJ1-2 TRBV19 CASSINRELYGYTF
TRBJ1-6 TRBV6-5 CASSSTEKNSPLHF
TRBJ1-1 TRBV2 CASSPSVNTEAFF
TRBJ1-2 TRBV4-1 CASSQEVQGHYGYTF
TRBJ1-2 TRBV7-9 CASSTPGGGYTF
TRBJ2-4 TRBV25-1 CASSPRGWTGIGNIQYF
TRBJ1-1 TRBV30 CACSGSGVAFF
TRBJ2-6 TRBV7-9 CASKGGKSSGANVLTF
TRBJ1-1 TRBV9 CASSPVDTSSTEAFF
TRBJ1-2 TRBV7-8 CASSLKDITYGYTF
TRBJ1-1 TRBV24-1 CATSDFVGRTFF
TRBJ1-2 TRBV9 CASSVDPGVDYGYTF
TRBJ2-1 TRBV5-1 CASYSESYNEQFF
TRBJ2-1 TRBV24-1 CATSGDRGYNEQFF
TRBJ2-1 TRBV7-2 CASSPFTRLAGDNEQFF
TRBJ1-2 TRBV11-3 CASSFSGVSNYGYTF
TRBJ1-6 TRBV10-3 CAISESGTGGSPLHF
TRBJ1-3 TRBV7-6 CASSLQGAGNTIYF
TRBJ2-3 TRBV6-5 CASSPDRGREDTQYF
TRBJ1-6 TRBV6-5 CASRPGQGNSPLHF
TRBJ2-2 TRBV13 CASQPPTSAGELFF
TRBJ1-2 TRBV27 CASSPTRSNYGYTF
TRBJ1-2 TRBV7-2 CASSLYGTGANYGYTF
TRBJ2-2 TRBV4-1 CASSSPGSGVNTGELFF
TRBJ1-2 TRBV15 CATSPRDRNYGYTF
TRBJ2-3 TRBV12-3/TRBV12-4 CASSRSFTDTQYF